This TCR beta chain was sequenced for a study of blood T cells in healthy people across ages. Whole-study findings and limits: Unsorted PBMCs prevented conclusive naive versus antigen-experienced comparison. Diversity of TCR beta correlated strongly with naive T cell percentage. With age, beta diversity per million T cells declined roughly linearly, significantly by approximately 41.

A second PCR of roughly 7 to 11 cycles used a sample-barcoded 5' primer and a J-beta primer mix. TCRdb called the 5' RACE reads again in MiXCR, with one record for every CDR3 protein. This sample has about 680,000 distinct CDR3 sequences, with around 49% found just once. As regards this clonotype: The antigen is unknown.

The TCR sequence derives from a woman aged 55-69 years in good health. The sequencing input was blood.

The CDR3 coding sequence is TGTGCCAGCAGTCTCCGGGGGGGTGGGAATACCGGGGAGCTGTTTTTT. Protein sequence: CASSLRGGGNTGELFF. The chain joins TRBV27 to TRBJ2-2, with 8 positions matching TRBD2. V dropped 5 bases and J dropped 5; count of bases not matched to a gene: 10. CDR3 length equals 16 residues. Germline V gives CDR1 MNHEY, CDR2 SMNVEV (reference sequence).